The sequence of this TCR beta chain was determined in a study of OX40 agonist ivuxolimab in advanced cancers. Libraries were prepared by immunoSEQ multiplex PCR; TCRdb keeps only in-frame clonotypes and omits some of them. The data contain about 48,000 clones, 80% to 85% of them singletons. Regarding the study as a whole: The mean number of expanded clones was higher in CD8+ T cells than in CD4+.

The CDR3 runs to 12 residues. The ends were cut back, 7 bases at V and 6 bases at J, with 10 bases in the middle. Germline CDR1 is WNHNN and CDR2 is SYGVQD (reference sequence). As regards this clone: Its specificity is not known.

Sample: CD4+ or CD8+ T cells sorted from blood, taken in a trial of the OX40 agonist ivuxolimab. The TCR comes from an adult with an advanced solid tumor such as melanoma, head and neck, liver or kidney cancer. The chain has TRBV10-1 and TRBJ1-3; D is ambiguous. CDR3 protein: CASTDWENTIYF. CDR3 DNA sequence: TGCGCCAGCACCGACTGGGAAAACACCATATATTTT.